The 22 T cell receptor beta chains below come from one sample, sequenced in a study of blood T cell repertoires in COVID-19. Sequencing was performed with immunoSEQ multiplex PCR; in TCRdb, only in-frame clones are kept and a portion is missing. There are about 170,000 clones in the sample; 86% occur only once, and 11% lies in the top ten. Sequencing was done on a sample of peripheral blood. The receptors here all came from an older woman with COVID-19, enrolled during active disease.

This clone was seen a single time. This chain joins TRBV2 and TRBJ2-1; D is perhaps TRBD1 (5 bases). V was shortened by 7 bases and J by 7 bases, with 14 bases between the two germline ends. The CDR3 is 13 amino acids. The germline gives CDR1 SNHLY, CDR2 FYNNEI. The CDR3 nucleotides read TGTGCCAGCACAGGGTTTTTAGGGAATGAGCAGTTCTTC. This encodes CASTGFLGNEQFF.

A single count supports this clone. The rearrangement joins TRBV14 to TRBJ2-1; possible D gene TRBD2, 5 bases. V was clipped by 0 bases and J by 10 bases, with 10 bases between them. Germline V gene data show CDR1 as SGHDN and CDR2 as FVKESK. The CDR3 sequence is 13 residues long. CDR3 in amino acids: CASSQDFRREQFF. As DNA, the CDR3 is TGTGCCAGCAGCCAAGACTTCCGGAGGGAGCAGTTCTTC.

V and J are TRBV6-5 and TRBJ2-3, with TRBD2 matching 7 bases. Trimming removed 2 bases from V and 6 bases from J; junction bases left unmatched: 5. The CDR3 extends over 14 amino acids. The germline gives CDR1 MNHEY, CDR2 SVGAGI. This CDR3 reads CASSYRGTTDTQYF. The CDR3 DNA follows: TGTGCCAGCAGTTACCGAGGGACTACCGATACGCAGTATTTT.

This clone has more than one count but fewer than ten. Other DNA sequences from this sample encode an identical CDR3 as well. The chain has TRBV27 and TRBJ2-7, with a weak D call TRBD1 (5 bases). The V and J ends lost 3 bases and 0 bases respectively, with 9 bases between them. The CDR3 is 14 amino acids. The germline gives CDR1 MNHEY, CDR2 SMNVEV (reference sequence). The CDR3 loop reads CASSFRQGSYEQYF. In nucleotides, the CDR3 is TGTGCCAGCAGTTTTCGGCAGGGCTCCTACGAGCAGTACTTC.

The rearrangement links TRBV19 to TRBJ1-5, with TRBD1 matching 9 bases. Germline V gene lookup returns CDR1 LNHDA and CDR2 SQIVND (reference sequence). Trimming took 3 bases from V and 9 from J; bases not matched to a gene: 6. The CDR3 sequence is 14 residues long. CDR3 residues: CASSIGQGTLPQHF. CDR3 nucleotide sequence: TGTGCCAGTAGTATCGGACAGGGGACCTTGCCCCAGCATTTT.

This rearrangement joins TRBV5-1 to TRBJ2-3; 9 bases are shared with TRBD2. Germline CDR1 SGHRS, CDR2 YFSETQ. Trimming cost V 4 bases and J 4 bases; bases outside gene matches: 4. The CDR3 extends over 14 amino acids. The CDR3 here is CASSPGLAPDTQYF. DNA for the CDR3: TGCGCCAGCAGCCCCGGACTAGCGCCAGATACGCAGTATTTT.

The rearrangement uses TRBV5-1 and TRBJ2-5; possibly TRBD2 for D (8 bases). The germline CDR1 and CDR2 sequences are SGHRS and YFSETQ. The CDR3 contains 20 residues. With 4 bases removed from V and 0 bases from J, the gap between germline ends came to 28 bases. CDR3 sequence: CASSKHRGPPLAAYQETQYF. The CDR3 nucleotides read TGCGCCAGCAGCAAACACAGGGGTCCCCCACTAGCGGCATACCAAGAGACCCAGTACTTC.

V gene TRBV7-3 combines with J gene TRBJ2-3; 8 bases map to TRBD2. CDR3 length: 16 residues. Germline lookup yields CDR1 SGHTA and CDR2 FQGTGA. Trimming at V came to 1 base and at J to 6 bases, leaving 9 bases not matched to a gene. The CDR3 here is CASSLNLAGTGDTQYF. Written as DNA, the CDR3 is TGTGCCAGCAGCTTAAATTTAGCGGGAACGGGGGATACGCAGTATTTT.

CDR3 sequence: CASSLPPGQGLLETQYF. CDR3 sequence (DNA): TGTGCCAGCAGCTTGCCCCCGGGACAGGGCTTGTTGGAGACCCAGTACTTC. The chain joins TRBV7-9 to TRBJ2-5, with 9 nucleotides matching TRBD1. V lost 3 bases and J lost 5; bases outside the gene matches: 13. Germline V lookup: CDR1 SEHNR, CDR2 FQNEAQ (reference sequence). The CDR3 spans 17 residues.

The sample holds a few counts of this clone. The chain employs TRBV19 and TRBJ1-1; D perhaps matches TRBD1 (6 bases). Germline V gene lookup returns CDR1 LNHDA and CDR2 SQIVND (reference sequence). The V and J ends lost 7 bases and 5 bases respectively, with 20 bases between them. This CDR3 comprises 15 residues. CDR3 amino acids: CASTQPTGWGTEAFF. In nucleotides, the CDR3 is TGTGCCAGTACCCAACCTACAGGGTGGGGAACTGAAGCTTTCTTT. The full variable domain, completed using reference TRBV19 and TRBJ1-1, is DGGITQSPKYLFRKEGQNVTLSCEQNLNHDAMYWYRQDPGQGLRLIYYSQIVNDFQKGDIAEGYSVSREKKESFPLTVTSAQKNPTAFYLCASTQPTGWGTEAFFGQGTRLTVV.

The rearrangement uses TRBV27 and TRBJ2-7; 10 positions match TRBD1. CDR3 length: 13 residues. Germline CDR1 reads MNHEY; CDR2 reads SMNVEV (reference sequence). With 4 bases clipped from V and 12 bases from J, the junction kept 9 bases outside the gene matches. CDR3 amino acids: CASSSGTGARGYF. CDR3 DNA sequence: TGTGCCAGCAGTTCGGGGACAGGGGCCCGCGGGTACTTC.

This clone has more than one count but fewer than ten. The J gene is TRBJ1-1, the V gene TRBV29-1, with TRBD1 identical over 11 bases. The V gene's germline CDR1 is SQVTM and CDR2 ANQGSEA. V gave up 7 bases and J gave up 0 bases; unmatched junction bases: 10. The CDR3 has 16 amino acids. The CDR3 DNA sequence: TGCAGCGCGGAGAGAGGACAGGGGGCCTTGAACACTGAAGCTTTCTTT. This gives the protein CSAERGQGALNTEAFF. Drawing the rest from reference TRBV29-1 and TRBJ1-1, the complete variable domain is SAVISQKPSRDICQRGTSLTIQCQVDSQVTMMFWYRQQPGQSLTLIATANQGSEATYESGFVIDKFPISRPNLTFSTLTVSNMSPEDSSIYLCSAERGQGALNTEAFFGQGTRLTVV.

The chain employs TRBV4-3 and TRBJ1-2; tentatively, D is TRBD1 (5 bases). V was cut by 0 bases and J by 4 bases, with 9 bases left in between. The length of the CDR3 is 14 residues. Germline values: CDR1 LGHNA, CDR2 YSLEER. CDR3 residues: CASSQDGGLYGYTF. DNA of the CDR3: TGCGCCAGCAGCCAAGATGGGGGACTCTATGGCTACACCTTC.

About this clone itself: The junction differs from germline at one of its ends, possibly a read error. The chain employs TRBV7-7 and TRBJ2-1, with 9 bases that match TRBD1. CDR3 length: 16 amino acids. Germline CDR1 SSHAT, CDR2 FNYEAQ (reference sequence). The CDR3 here is CASSLLQGATYNEQFF. The CDR3 nucleotides read TGTGCTAGCAGCTTACTACAGGGGGCCACCTACAATGAGCAGTTCTTC.

This chain joins TRBV5-1 and TRBJ2-3, with D perhaps TRBD2 (6 bases). The CDR3 has 15 amino acids. CDR1 and CDR2 (germline): SGHRS, YFSETQ. V was clipped by 5 bases and J by 4 bases, with 17 bases between them. CDR3 bases: TGCGCCAGCAGAGGAGGGGAGAGGGGTCCAGATACGCAGTATTTT. As protein: CASRGGERGPDTQYF.

The gene calls are TRBV30 and TRBJ1-1; no definite D call. The V gene lost 7 bases and the J gene lost 1 base, with 13 bases spanning the gap. CDR1 and CDR2 (germline): GTSNPN, SVGIG (reference sequence). The CDR3 sequence is 13 residues long. The CDR3, as DNA: TGTGCCTTGGGCCCCCGTCGGAACACTGAAGCTTTCTTT. As protein: CALGPRRNTEAFF.

The CDR3 DNA reads TGCGCCAGCATGGGGAGCGGGAAGGGGGATCCTAACAATGAGCAGTTCTTC. Amino acid sequence: CASMGSGKGDPNNEQFF. The V call is TRBV10-1, the J call TRBJ2-1, with D perhaps TRBD2 (7 bases). This CDR3 is 17 amino acids long. Germline V gene sequence: CDR1 WNHNN, CDR2 SYGVQD (reference sequence). V lost 7 bases and J 5 bases, leaving 24 bases between the germline ends.

The gene calls are TRBV5-8 and TRBJ2-2; the match to TRBD2 covers 7 bases. The CDR3 contains 14 residues. The V gene end was trimmed by 6 bases and the J gene end by 8 bases; junction bases not matched to a gene: 10. Germline CDR1 and CDR2: SGHTS and YDEGEE. In DNA, the CDR3 is TGTGCCAGCACCCTGATAGGGACTACGGGGGAGCTGTTTTTT. This gives the protein CASTLIGTTGELFF.

The gene calls are TRBV13 and TRBJ1-5; D is perhaps TRBD1 (6 bases). Trimming took off 2 bases at V and 2 bases at J, with 7 bases between the two ends. From germline, CDR1 is PRHDT and CDR2 FYEKMQ (reference sequence). There are 14 residues in the CDR3. For the CDR3, the DNA is TGTGCCAGCAGCTTAAAGGGGGGCAATCAGCCCCAGCATTTT. This codes for CASSLKGGNQPQHF.

The chain is built from TRBV5-1 and TRBJ2-2; 8 bases fit TRBD2. The CDR3 has 15 residues. V dropped 6 bases and J dropped 1; count of bases not matched to a gene: 5. Per germline, CDR1 SGHRS and CDR2 YFSETQ. The CDR3 sequence: CASTSSGLNTGELFF. CDR3 DNA: TGCGCCAGCACGTCTAGCGGGTTGAACACCGGGGAGCTGTTTTTT. Supplemented by reference TRBV5-1 and TRBJ2-2, the full variable domain reads KAGVTQTPRYLIKTRGQQVTLSCSPISGHRSVSWYQQTPGQGLQFLFEYFSETQRNKGNFPGRFSGRQFSNSRSEMNVSTLELGDSALYLCASTSSGLNTGELFFGEGSRLTVL.

V gene TRBV4-1 combines with J gene TRBJ2-7, with 9 positions matching TRBD2. The CDR3 is 18 residues long. V trimming: 0 bases; J trimming: 5 bases; junction bases outside the gene matches: 14. Germline CDR1 reads MGHRA; CDR2 reads YSYEKL. Written as DNA, the CDR3 is TGCGCCAGCAGCCAAGATCGCCTAAGAGCGGGAGGTGGCAACGAGCAGTACTTC. This gives the protein CASSQDRLRAGGGNEQYF.

The chain links TRBV3-1 (or the pseudogene TRBV3-2) to TRBJ2-3, with no clear D. CDR1 and CDR2 (germline): LGHDT, YNNKEL (reference sequence). The CDR3 consists of 13 residues. The germline V and J ends were trimmed by 0 bases and 3 bases, with 4 bases remaining between them. CDR3 region: CASSQERTDTQYF. The CDR3 region has the DNA TGTGCCAGCAGCCAAGAGCGGACAGATACGCAGTATTTT.